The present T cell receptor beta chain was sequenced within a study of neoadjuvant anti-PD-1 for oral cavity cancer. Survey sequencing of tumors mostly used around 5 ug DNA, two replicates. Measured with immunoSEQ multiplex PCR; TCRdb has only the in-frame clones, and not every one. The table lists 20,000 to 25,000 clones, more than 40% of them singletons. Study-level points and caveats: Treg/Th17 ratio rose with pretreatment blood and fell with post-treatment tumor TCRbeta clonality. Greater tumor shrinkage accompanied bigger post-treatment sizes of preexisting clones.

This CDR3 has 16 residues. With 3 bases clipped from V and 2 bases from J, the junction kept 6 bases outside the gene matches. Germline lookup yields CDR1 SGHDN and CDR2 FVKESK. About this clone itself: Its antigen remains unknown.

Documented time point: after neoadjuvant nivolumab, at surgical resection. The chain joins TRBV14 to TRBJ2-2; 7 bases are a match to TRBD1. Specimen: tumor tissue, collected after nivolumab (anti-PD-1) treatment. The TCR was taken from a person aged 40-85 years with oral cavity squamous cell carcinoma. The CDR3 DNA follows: TGTGCCAGCAGCCAGACCGGGACAGCAAACACCGGGGAGCTGTTTTTT. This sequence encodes CASSQTGTANTGELFF.